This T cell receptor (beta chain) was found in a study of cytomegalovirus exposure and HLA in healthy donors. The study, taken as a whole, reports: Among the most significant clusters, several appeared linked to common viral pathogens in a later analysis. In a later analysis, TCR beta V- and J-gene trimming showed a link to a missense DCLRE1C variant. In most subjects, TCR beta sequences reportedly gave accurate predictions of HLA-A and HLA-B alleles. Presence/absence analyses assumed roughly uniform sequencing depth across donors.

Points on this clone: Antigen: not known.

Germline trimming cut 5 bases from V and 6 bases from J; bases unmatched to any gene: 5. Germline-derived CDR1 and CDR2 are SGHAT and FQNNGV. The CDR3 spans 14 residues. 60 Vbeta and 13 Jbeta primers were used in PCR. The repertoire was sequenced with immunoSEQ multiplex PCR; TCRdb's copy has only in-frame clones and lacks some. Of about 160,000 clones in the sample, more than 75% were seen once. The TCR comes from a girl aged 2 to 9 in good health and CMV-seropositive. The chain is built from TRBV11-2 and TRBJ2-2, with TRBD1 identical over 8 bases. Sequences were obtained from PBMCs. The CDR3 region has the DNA TGTGCCAGCAGCCATAACAGGGGGGCCGGGGAGCTGTTTTTT. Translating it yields CASSHNRGAGELFF. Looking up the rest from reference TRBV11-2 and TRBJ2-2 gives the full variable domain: EAGVAQSPRYKIIEKRQSVAFWCNPISGHATLYWYQQILGQGPKLLIQFQNNGVVDDSQLPKDRFSAERLKGVDSTLKIQPAKLEDSAVYLCASSHNRGAGELFFGEGSRLTVL.